The entry below describes one TCR beta chain. The antigen remains unidentified. This sample was included in a study of shared clonotypes between healthy human individuals. The study's findings and limits: The rarefaction results pointed to incomplete sorted-subset sequencing despite large depth. How much donors shared clonotypes was expected to be affected by sequencing depth.

Naive CD8 cells lacked CD45RO, underwent positive selection for CCR7 and left out terminally differentiated effector memory CD45RA+ cells. CDR1 and CDR2 (germline): MNHEY, SVGAGI. This CDR3 contains 15 residues. With 4 bases removed from V and 0 bases from J, the gap between germline ends came to 12 bases. As handled by the study authors: Without quality scores, immunoSEQ junctional reads could not be filtered like full-length reads. The data were produced by immunoSEQ multiplex PCR, yet TCRdb's version contains in-frame clones alone and is incomplete. Clonal size and the V and J genes are those of that table, whereas D and trimming came from the DNA. The top ten hold roughly 0.1% of the sample, which has 560,000 or so clones, 90% to 97% seen once.

The chain uses TRBV6-5 and TRBJ1-1; a possible D gene is TRBD1 (6 bases). The source is a woman aged 30 to 39 in good health. Sequenced sample: naive CD8+ T cells sorted from blood. Written as DNA, the CDR3 is TGTGCCAGCAGTTCCGACAGGATCTTGAACACTGAAGCTTTCTTT. It translates to CASSSDRILNTEAFF.